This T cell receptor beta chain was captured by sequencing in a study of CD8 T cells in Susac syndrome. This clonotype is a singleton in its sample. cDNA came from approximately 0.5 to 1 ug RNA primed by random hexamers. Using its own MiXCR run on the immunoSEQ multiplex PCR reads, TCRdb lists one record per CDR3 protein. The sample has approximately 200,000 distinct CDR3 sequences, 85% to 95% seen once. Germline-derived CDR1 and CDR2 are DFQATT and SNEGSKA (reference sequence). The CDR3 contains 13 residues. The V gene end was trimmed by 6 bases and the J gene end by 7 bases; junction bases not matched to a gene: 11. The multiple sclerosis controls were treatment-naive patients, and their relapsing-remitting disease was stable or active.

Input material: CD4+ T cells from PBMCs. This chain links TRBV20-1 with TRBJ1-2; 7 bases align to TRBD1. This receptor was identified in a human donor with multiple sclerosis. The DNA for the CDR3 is TGCAGTGCCGGAGACAGGGCGGTTCTTGGCTACACCTTC. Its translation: CSAGDRAVLGYTF.